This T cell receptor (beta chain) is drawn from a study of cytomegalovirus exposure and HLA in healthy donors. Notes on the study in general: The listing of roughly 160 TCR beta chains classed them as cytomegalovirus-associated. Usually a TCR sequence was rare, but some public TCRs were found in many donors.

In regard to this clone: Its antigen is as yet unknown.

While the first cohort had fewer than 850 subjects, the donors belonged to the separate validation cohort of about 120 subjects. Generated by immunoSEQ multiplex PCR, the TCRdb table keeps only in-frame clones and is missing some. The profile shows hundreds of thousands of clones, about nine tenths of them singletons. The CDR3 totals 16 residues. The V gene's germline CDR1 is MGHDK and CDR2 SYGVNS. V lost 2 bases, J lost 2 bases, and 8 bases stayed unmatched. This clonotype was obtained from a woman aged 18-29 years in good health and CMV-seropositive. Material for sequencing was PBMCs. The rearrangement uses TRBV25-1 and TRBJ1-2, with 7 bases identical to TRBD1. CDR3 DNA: TGTGCCAGCAGTGAAAACCTGGACAGGAGAAACTATGGCTACACCTTC. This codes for CASSENLDRRNYGYTF.